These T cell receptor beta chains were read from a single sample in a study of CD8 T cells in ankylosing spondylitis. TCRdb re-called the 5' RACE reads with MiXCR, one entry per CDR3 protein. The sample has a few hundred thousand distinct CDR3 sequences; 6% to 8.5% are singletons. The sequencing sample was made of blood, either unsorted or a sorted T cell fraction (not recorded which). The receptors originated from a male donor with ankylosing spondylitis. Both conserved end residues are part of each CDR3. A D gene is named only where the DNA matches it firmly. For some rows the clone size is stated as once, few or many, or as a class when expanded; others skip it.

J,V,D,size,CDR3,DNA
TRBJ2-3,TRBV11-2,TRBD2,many,CASSLLAGGLTDTQYF,TGTGCCAGCAGCTTACTAGCGGGAGGACTCACAGATACGCAGTATTTT
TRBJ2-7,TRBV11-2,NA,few,CASASGGPGYEQYF,TGTGCCAGCGCTTCTGGAGGGCCCGGGTACGAGCAGTACTTC
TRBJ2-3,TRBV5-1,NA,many,CASSSSRVLTDTQYF,TGCGCCAGCAGCTCATCTAGGGTCCTCACAGATACGCAGTATTTT
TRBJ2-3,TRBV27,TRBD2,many,CASSPIAGGGDTQYF,TGTGCCAGCAGTCCGATCGCGGGGGGCGGGGATACGCAGTATTTT
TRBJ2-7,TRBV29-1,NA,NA,CSVEVFVGVSSYEQYF,TGCAGCGTTGAAGTTTTCGTGGGAGTTAGCTCCTACGAGCAGTACTTC
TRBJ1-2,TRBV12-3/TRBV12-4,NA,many,CASSFEGGYYGYTF,TGTGCCAGCAGTTTTGAAGGGGGGTACTATGGCTACACCTTC
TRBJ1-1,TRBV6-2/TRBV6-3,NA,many,CASSPGGDAFF,TGTGCCAGCAGCCCCGGGGGTGACGCTTTCTTT
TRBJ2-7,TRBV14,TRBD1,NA,CASSQDFGQGSYEQYF,TGTGCCAGCAGCCAAGATTTCGGACAGGGCTCCTACGAGCAGTACTTC
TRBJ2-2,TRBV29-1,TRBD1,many,CSVGEGALLFF,TGCAGCGTTGGTGAGGGGGCTTTGCTGTTTTTT
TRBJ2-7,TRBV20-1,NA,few,CSAGERSSYEQYF,TGCAGTGCCGGGGAAAGGAGCTCCTACGAGCAGTACTTC
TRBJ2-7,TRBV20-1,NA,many,CSANPTWRGSYEQYF,TGCAGTGCCAATCCTACCTGGAGGGGCTCCTACGAGCAGTACTTC
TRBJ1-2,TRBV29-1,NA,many,CSVEGLDGYTF,TGCAGCGTGGAGGGGTTAGATGGCTACACCTTC
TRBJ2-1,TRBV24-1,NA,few,CATRTGGGKQFF,TGTGCCACCAGAACAGGAGGGGGCAAGCAGTTCTTC
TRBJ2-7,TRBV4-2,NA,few,CASSQADFSRGPYREQYF,TGTGCCAGCAGCCAAGCGGATTTCAGCAGGGGCCCTTATCGCGAGCAGTACTTC
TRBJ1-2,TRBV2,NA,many,CASLAGRNYGYTF,TGTGCCAGCCTAGCGGGGCGTAACTATGGCTACACCTTC
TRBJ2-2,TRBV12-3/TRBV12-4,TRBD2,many,CASSLGLAGVTGELFF,TGTGCCAGCAGTCTTGGACTAGCGGGCGTCACCGGGGAGCTGTTTTTT
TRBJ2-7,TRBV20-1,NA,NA,CSARETLRGHEQYF,TGCAGTGCTAGGGAAACTTTGCGGGGCCACGAGCAGTACTTC
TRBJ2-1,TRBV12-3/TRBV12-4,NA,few,CASSSHGPSYNEQFF,TGTGCCAGCAGTTCCCATGGGCCCTCCTACAATGAGCAGTTCTTC
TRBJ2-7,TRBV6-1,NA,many,CASSLRPTFAGYEQYF,TGTGCCAGCAGTCTCAGACCCACCTTTGCAGGCTACGAGCAGTACTTC